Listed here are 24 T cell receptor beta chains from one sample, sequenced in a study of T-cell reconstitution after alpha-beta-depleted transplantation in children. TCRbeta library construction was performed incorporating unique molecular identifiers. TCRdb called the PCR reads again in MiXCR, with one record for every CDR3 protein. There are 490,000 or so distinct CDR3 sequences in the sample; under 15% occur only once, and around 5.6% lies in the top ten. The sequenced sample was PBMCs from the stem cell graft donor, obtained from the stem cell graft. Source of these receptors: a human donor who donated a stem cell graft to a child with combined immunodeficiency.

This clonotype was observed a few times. The CDR3 DNA sequence: TGTGCCAGCAGCTTATCCAGGTATCTCTCTGGGGCCAACGTCCTGACTTTC. It codes for CASSLSRYLSGANVLTF. This chain connects TRBV11-2 to TRBJ2-6; D is undetermined. The V gene lost 2 bases and the J gene lost 0 bases, with 11 bases spanning the gap. The CDR3 is 17 amino acids. Looked up from germline, CDR1 is SGHAT and CDR2 is FQNNGV.

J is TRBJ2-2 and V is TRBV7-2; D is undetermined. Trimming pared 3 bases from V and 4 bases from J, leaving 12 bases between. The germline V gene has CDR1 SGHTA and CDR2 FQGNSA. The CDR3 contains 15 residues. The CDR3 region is CASSLTPPVTGELFF. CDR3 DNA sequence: TGTGCCAGCAGCTTGACTCCCCCCGTCACCGGGGAGCTGTTTTTT.

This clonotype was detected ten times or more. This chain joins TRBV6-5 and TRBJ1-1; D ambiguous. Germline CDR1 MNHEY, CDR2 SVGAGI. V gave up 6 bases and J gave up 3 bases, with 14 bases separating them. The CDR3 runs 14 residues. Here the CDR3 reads CASRIGRTDTEAFF. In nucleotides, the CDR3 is TGTGCCAGCAGGATAGGACGGACGGACACTGAAGCTTTCTTT.

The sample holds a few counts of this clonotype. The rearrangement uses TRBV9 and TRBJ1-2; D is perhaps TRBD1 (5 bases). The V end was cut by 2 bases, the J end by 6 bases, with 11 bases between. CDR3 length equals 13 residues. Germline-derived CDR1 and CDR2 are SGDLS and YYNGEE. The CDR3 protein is CASSVAFRDGYTF. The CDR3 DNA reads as TGTGCCAGCAGCGTGGCCTTCAGGGATGGCTACACCTTC. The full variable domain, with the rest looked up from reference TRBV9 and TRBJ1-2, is DSGVTQTPKHLITATGQRVTLRCSPRSGDLSVYWYQQSLDQGLQFLIQYYNGEERAKGNILERFSAQQFPDLHSELNLSSLELGDSALYFCASSVAFRDGYTFGSGTRLTVV.

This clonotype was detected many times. Here the CDR3 DNA reads TGTGCCAGCAGCTTATCCCCGAACACCGGGGAGCTGTTTTTT. Translation: CASSLSPNTGELFF. The V call is TRBV7-2, the J call TRBJ2-2; D is unclear. Germline V gene lookup returns CDR1 SGHTA and CDR2 FQGNSA. V lost 2 bases, J lost 0 bases, and 4 bases lay in between. This CDR3 has 14 residues.

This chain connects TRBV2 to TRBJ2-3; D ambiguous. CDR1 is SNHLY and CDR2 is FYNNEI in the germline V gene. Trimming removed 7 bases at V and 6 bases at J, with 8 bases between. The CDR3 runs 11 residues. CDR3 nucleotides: TGTGCCAGCACAACGGTGGATACGCAGTATTTT. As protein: CASTTVDTQYF.

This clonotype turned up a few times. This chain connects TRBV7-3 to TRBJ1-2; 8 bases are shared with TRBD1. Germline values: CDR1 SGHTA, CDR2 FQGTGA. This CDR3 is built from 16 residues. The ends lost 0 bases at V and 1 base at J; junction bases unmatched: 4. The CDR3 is CASSLTGTGVNYGYTF. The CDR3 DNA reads TGTGCCAGCAGCTTAACGGGGACAGGCGTTAACTATGGCTACACCTTC.

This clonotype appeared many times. The CDR3 spells CASSRGLAGSYEQYF. The CDR3 bases are TGTGCCAGCAGCCGGGGACTAGCGGGATCCTACGAGCAGTACTTC. V gene TRBV12-3 or TRBV12-4 combines with J gene TRBJ2-7, with 13 bases fitting TRBD2. This CDR3 has 15 amino acids. The V and J ends lost 6 bases and 1 base, in that order; junction bases with no gene match: 3.

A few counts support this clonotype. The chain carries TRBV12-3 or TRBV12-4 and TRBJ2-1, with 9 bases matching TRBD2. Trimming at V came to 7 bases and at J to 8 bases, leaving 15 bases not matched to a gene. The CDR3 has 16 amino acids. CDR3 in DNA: TGTGCCAGCATTAAGAGGCGGGAGGGGTTGGTCTATGAGCAGTTCTTC. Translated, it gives CASIKRREGLVYEQFF.

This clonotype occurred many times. CDR3 region: CASSHGRWGAEEKLFF. As DNA, the CDR3 is TGTGCCAGCAGCCACGGGAGGTGGGGCGCGGAGGAAAAACTGTTTTTT. The chain employs TRBV3-1 and TRBJ1-4; a possible D gene is TRBD1 (5 bases). CDR3 length: 16 residues. Trimming stripped 3 bases from V and 8 bases from J, with 19 bases between. Germline-derived CDR1 and CDR2 are LGHDT and YNNKEL (reference sequence).

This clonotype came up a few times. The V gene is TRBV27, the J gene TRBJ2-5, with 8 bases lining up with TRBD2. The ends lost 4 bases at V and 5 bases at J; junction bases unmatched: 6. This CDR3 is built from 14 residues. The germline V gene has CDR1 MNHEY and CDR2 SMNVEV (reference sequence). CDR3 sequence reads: CASSSGAGVETQYF. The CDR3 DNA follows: TGTGCCAGCAGTTCGGGAGCGGGAGTGGAGACCCAGTACTTC.

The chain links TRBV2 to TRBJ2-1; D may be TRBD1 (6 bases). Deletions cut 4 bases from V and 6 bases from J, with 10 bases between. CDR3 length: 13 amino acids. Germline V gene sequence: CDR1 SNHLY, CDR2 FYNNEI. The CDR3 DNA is TGTGCCAGCAGTGTATGGGGGCTCAATGAGCAGTTCTTC. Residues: CASSVWGLNEQFF.

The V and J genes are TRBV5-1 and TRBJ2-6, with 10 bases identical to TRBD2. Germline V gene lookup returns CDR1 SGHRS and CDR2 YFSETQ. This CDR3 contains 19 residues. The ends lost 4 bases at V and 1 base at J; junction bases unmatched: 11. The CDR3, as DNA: TGCGCCAGCAGCCCCATTGGGACTAGCGCATTTTCTGGGGCCAACGTCCTGACTTTC. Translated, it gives CASSPIGTSAFSGANVLTF.

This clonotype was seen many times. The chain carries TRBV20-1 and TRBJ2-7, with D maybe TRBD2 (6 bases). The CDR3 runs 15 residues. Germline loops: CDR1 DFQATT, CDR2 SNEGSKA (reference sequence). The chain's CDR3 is CSFTPLREGSYEQYF. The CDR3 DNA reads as TGCAGCTTCACTCCCTTGCGGGAAGGTTCCTACGAGCAGTACTTC.

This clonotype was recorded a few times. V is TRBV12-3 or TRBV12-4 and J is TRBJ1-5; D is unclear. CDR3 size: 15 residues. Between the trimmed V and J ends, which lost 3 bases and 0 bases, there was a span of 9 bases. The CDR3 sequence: CASSFEYTSNQPQHF. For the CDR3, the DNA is TGTGCCAGCAGTTTCGAGTATACTAGCAATCAGCCCCAGCATTTT.

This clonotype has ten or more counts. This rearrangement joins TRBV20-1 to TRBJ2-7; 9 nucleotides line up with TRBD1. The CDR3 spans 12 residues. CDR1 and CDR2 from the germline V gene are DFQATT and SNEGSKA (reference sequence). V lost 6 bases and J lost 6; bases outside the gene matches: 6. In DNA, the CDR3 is TGCAGTGCAATTGACAGGGGGACCGAGCAGTACTTC. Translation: CSAIDRGTEQYF.

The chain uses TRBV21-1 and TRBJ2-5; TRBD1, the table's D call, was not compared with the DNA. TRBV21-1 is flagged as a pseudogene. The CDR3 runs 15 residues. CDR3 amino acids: CASSKGGTGGETQYF. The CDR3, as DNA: TGTGCCAGCAGCAAAGGAGGGACAGGGGGAGAGACCCAGTACTTC.

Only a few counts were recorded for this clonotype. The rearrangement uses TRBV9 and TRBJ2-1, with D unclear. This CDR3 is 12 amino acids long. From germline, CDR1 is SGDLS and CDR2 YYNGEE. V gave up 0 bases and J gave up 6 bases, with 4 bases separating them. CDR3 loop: CASSVVLNEQFF. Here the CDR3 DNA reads TGTGCCAGCAGCGTAGTTCTCAATGAGCAGTTCTTC.

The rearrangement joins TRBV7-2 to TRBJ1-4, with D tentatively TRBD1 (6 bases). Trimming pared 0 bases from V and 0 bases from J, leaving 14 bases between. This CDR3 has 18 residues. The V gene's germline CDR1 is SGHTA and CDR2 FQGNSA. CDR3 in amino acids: CASSLAMDRAATNEKLFF. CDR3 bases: TGTGCCAGCAGCTTAGCGATGGACAGAGCTGCAACTAATGAAAAACTGTTTTTT.

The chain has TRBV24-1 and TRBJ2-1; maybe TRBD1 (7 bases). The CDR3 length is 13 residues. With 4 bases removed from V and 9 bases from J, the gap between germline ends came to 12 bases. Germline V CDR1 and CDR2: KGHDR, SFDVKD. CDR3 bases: TGTGCCACCAGTGAGCTCCAGGGGGGTGAGCAGTTCTTC. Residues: CATSELQGGEQFF.

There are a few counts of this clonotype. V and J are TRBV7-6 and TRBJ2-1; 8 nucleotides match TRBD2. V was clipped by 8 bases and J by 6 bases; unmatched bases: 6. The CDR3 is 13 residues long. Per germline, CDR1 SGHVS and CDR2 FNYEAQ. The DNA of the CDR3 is TGTGCCAGCCCTTCGCGGGGGGCCAATGAGCAGTTCTTC. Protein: CASPSRGANEQFF.

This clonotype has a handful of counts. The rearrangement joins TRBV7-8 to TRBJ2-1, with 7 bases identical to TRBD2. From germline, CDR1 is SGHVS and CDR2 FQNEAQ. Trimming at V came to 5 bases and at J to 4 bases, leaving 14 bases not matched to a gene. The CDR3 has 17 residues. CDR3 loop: CASSASPLAEAYNEQFF. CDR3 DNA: TGTGCCAGCAGCGCCTCCCCTCTAGCGGAGGCATACAATGAGCAGTTCTTC.

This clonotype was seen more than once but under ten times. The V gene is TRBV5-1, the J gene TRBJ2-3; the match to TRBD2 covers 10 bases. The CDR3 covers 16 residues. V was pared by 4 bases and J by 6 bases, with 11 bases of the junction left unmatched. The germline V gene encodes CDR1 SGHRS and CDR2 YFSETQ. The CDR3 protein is CASSPGLATVGDTQYF. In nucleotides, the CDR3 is TGCGCCAGCAGCCCGGGACTAGCGACTGTCGGGGATACGCAGTATTTT.

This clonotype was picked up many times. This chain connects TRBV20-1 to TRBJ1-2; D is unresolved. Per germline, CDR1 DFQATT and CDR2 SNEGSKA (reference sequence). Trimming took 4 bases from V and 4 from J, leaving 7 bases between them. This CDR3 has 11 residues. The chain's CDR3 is CSATDSYGYTF. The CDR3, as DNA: TGCAGTGCTACGGACTCCTATGGCTACACCTTC.